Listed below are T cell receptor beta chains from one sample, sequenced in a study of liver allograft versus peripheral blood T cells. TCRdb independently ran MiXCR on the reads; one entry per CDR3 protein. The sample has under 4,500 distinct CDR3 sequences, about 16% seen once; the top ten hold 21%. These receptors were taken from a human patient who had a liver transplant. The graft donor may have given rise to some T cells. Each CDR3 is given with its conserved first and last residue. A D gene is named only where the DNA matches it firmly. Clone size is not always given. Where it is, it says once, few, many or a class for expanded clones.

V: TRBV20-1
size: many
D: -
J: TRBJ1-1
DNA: TGCAGGGTTCGGACTGGGCAGACTGAAGCTTTCTTT
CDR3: CRVRTGQTEAFF

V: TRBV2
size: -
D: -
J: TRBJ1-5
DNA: TGTGCCAGCCAACAAGGGGTCAATCGGCCCCAGCATTTT
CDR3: CASQQGVNRPQHF

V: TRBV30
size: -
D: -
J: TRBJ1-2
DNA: TGTGCCTGGAGTGCGGCCGCTACATCTAACTATGGCTACACCTTC
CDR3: CAWSAAATSNYGYTF

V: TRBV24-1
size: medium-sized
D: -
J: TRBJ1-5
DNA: TGTGCCACCAGTGATACGCGGCTCCCTAATCAGCCCCAGCATTTT
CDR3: CATSDTRLPNQPQHF

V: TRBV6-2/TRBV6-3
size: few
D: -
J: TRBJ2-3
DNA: TGTGCCAGCAAGCCAGGCACAGATACGCAGTATTTT
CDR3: CASKPGTDTQYF

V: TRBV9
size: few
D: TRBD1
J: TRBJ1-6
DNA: TGTGCCAGCAGCCCCTTACAGGGGAATTCACCCCTCCACTTT
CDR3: CASSPLQGNSPLHF

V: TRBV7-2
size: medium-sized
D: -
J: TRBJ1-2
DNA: TGTGCCAGCAGCTTAGGGCGTCAAGGCACCTTC
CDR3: CASSLGRQGTF

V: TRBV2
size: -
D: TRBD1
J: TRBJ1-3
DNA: TGTGCCAGTCGACAGGGGGACTCTGGAAACACCATATATTTT
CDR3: CASRQGDSGNTIYF

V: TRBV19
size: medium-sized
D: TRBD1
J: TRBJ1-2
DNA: TGTGCCAGTAGTCAAAGGACAGGGGAGGTCGGCTACACCTTC
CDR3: CASSQRTGEVGYTF

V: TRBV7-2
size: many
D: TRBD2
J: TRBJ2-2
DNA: TGTGCCAGCAGCCAGGGACTAAAAGAGAGCCTCGACGGGGAGCTGTTTTTT
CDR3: CASSQGLKESLDGELFF

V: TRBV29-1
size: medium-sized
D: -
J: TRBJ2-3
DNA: TGCAGCGTTGTCACACATACGCAGTATTTT
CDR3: CSVVTHTQYF

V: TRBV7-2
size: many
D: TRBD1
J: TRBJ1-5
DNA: TGTGCCAGCAGCTTACAGGGGGCGATGGATCAGCCCCAGCATTTT
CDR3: CASSLQGAMDQPQHF

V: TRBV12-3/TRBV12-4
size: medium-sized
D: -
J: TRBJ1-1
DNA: TGTGCCAGCAGTTTAGGACAGGAGAACACTGAAGCTTTCTTT
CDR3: CASSLGQENTEAFF

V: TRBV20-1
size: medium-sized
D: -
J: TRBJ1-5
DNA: TGCAGTGCCGCGAAGGGGATTATGAGCAATCAGCCCCAGCATTTT
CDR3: CSAAKGIMSNQPQHF

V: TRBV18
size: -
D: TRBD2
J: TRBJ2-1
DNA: TGTGCCAGCTCCCGGACTAGCGGGGGACCTAATGAGCAGTTCTTC
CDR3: CASSRTSGGPNEQFF

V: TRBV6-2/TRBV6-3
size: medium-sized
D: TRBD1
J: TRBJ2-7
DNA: TGTGCCAGCAGTCCTCGGGACAGCCGCTCCTACGAGCAGTACTTC
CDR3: CASSPRDSRSYEQYF

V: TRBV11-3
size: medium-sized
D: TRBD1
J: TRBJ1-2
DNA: TGTGCCAGCAGCCGGGACAGCCGGGGCTACACCTTC
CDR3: CASSRDSRGYTF

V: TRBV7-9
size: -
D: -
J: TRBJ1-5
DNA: TGTGCCAGCAGCATAGCAGGAAGGGGTAGCAATCAGCCCCAGCATTTT
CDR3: CASSIAGRGSNQPQHF

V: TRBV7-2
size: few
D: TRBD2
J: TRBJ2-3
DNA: TGTGCCAGCAGCCCTAAAGGGGGCCAACTAGCGGGGTTACTATATACGCAGTATTTT
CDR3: CASSPKGGQLAGLLYTQYF

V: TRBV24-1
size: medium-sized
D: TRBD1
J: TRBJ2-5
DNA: TGTGCCACCAGTGATCCGGGACAGGGGAGGGAGACCCAGTACTTC
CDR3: CATSDPGQGRETQYF

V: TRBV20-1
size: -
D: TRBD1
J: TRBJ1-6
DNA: TGCAGTGCCACTACAGGGGAGGGCTCCTATAATTCACCCCTCCACTTT
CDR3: CSATTGEGSYNSPLHF

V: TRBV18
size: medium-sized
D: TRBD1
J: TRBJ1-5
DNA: TGTGCCAGCTCACGGCGTACAGGGGATGAGGAGCCCCAGCATTTT
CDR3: CASSRRTGDEEPQHF

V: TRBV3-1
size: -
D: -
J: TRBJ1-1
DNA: TGTGCCAGCAGCACCCGGACTGGGAACACTGAAGCTTTCTTT
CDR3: CASSTRTGNTEAFF

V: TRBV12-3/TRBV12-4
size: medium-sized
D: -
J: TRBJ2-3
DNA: TGTGCCAGCAGCTTCGGGGGGCGCACAGATACGCAGTATTTT
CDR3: CASSFGGRTDTQYF

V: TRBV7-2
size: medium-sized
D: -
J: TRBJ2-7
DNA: TGTGCCACCGGAAAAACCCAGGGGGAGCAGTACTTC
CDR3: CATGKTQGEQYF

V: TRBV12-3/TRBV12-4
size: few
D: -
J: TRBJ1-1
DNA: TGTGCCTCCGTTTATCGAGGGGGAGCTTTCTTT
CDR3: CASVYRGGAFF

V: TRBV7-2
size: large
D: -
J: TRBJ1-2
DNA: TGTGCCAGCAGCATCGGGGGTCTTGGGGGGGCGGATGGCTACACCTTC
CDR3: CASSIGGLGGADGYTF

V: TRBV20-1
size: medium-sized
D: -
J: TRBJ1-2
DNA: TGCAGTGCCGGGGAGGGTCATGGCTACACCTTC
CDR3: CSAGEGHGYTF

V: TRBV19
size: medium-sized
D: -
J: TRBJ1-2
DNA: TGTGCCAGTAGTATAGAGGCCCGGACAGTCGGCTACACCTTC
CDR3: CASSIEARTVGYTF

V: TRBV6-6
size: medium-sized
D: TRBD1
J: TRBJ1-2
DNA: TGTGCCAGCAGGGGACAGTTTCTCCTAGGGGGCTACACCTTC
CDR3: CASRGQFLLGGYTF